Given below is one T cell receptor beta chain in context. The data originate from a study of blood T cell repertoires in COVID-19. The overall study: Acute and convalescent COVID-19 specimens originated in the United States, Italy and Spain.

Source study methods: For nucleated cells, counts were estimated from reference gene primer amplification. Sequenced by immunoSEQ multiplex PCR; TCRdb stores in-frame clones only, minus some. Clonal size and the V and J genes are those of that table, whereas D and trimming came from the DNA. The sample shows about 50,000 clones, roughly four fifths of them seen only once. This CDR3 spans 14 amino acids. The germline V and J ends were trimmed by 0 bases and 7 bases, with 12 bases remaining between them. Germline-derived CDR1 and CDR2 are LGHDT and YNNKEL (reference sequence). This chain connects TRBV3-1 (or the pseudogene TRBV3-2) to TRBJ1-1; D is unresolved. The sequenced sample was peripheral blood. The sequence was collected from a woman of 80 years or more with COVID-19, enrolled during active disease. CDR3 residues: CASSQESYSFEAFF. The CDR3 DNA reads TGTGCCAGCAGCCAAGAAAGTTACAGCTTTGAAGCTTTCTTT.